The clone carrying this T cell receptor beta chain appeared a single time. Germline CDR1 reads MDHEN; CDR2 reads SYDVKM. There are 15 residues in the CDR3. Trimming cost V 1 base and J 4 bases; bases outside gene matches: 5. The record originates from a study of blood T cell repertoires in COVID-19. The data were produced by immunoSEQ multiplex PCR, yet TCRdb's version contains in-frame clones alone and is incomplete. This sample carries around 290,000 clones, 85% to 90% of them seen once, and the ten largest clones take 2% to 2.5%. This clonotype originated in a woman aged 60-70 years in a cohort exposed to, infected with or recovered from COVID-19 (not recorded which). The sequencing sample was made of PBMCs or T cells enriched from blood (not recorded which). The J gene is TRBJ1-2, the V gene TRBV28; 8 nucleotides line up with TRBD1. The CDR3 loop is CASSLSGQGVYGYTF. The DNA of the CDR3 is TGTGCCAGCAGTTTATCCGGACAGGGAGTCTATGGCTACACCTTC.